A selection of T cell receptor beta chains follows, all from one sample in a study of T cells expressing NK-cell markers. One entry per CDR3 protein, without DNA, is what TCRdb gives after re-calling the 5' RACE reads. Reported are some 500,000 distinct CDR3 sequences; the ten largest clones contain about 1.5%. The source material was blood T cells: a sorted CD56 or NKG2C T cell subset, CD4+ or CD8+ T cells, or bulk PBMC T cells (not recorded which). Receptors originate from a woman between 50 and 59 years old in good health. CDR3s include the opening cysteine and the closing phenylalanine or tryptophan.

j_call: TRBJ2-3; v_call: TRBV6-5; cdr3_aa: CASSRDGKDTQYF
j_call: TRBJ2-2; v_call: TRBV4-2; cdr3_aa: CASSQVGRGLAGTNTGELFF
j_call: TRBJ2-1; v_call: TRBV7-8; cdr3_aa: CASRLGVGSYNEQFF
j_call: TRBJ2-3; v_call: TRBV15; cdr3_aa: CATSKDVGMNTQYF
j_call: TRBJ2-2; v_call: TRBV2; cdr3_aa: CASSERQGHTGELFF
j_call: TRBJ1-3; v_call: TRBV5-1; cdr3_aa: CASSLAGEGNTIYF
j_call: TRBJ1-1; v_call: TRBV11-2; cdr3_aa: CASNLPWTGNTEAFF
j_call: TRBJ2-3; v_call: TRBV19; cdr3_aa: CASTPGRANTDTQYF
j_call: TRBJ2-5; v_call: TRBV12-3/TRBV12-4; cdr3_aa: CASSFKRDQYF
j_call: TRBJ1-1; v_call: TRBV5-6; cdr3_aa: CASSSNFITEAFF
j_call: TRBJ1-5; v_call: TRBV29-1; cdr3_aa: CSVSDGTNQPQHF
j_call: TRBJ2-1; v_call: TRBV12-3/TRBV12-4; cdr3_aa: CASSSGGKGEQFF
j_call: TRBJ2-1; v_call: TRBV3-1; cdr3_aa: CASSQYPSGISSYNEQFF
j_call: TRBJ2-5; v_call: TRBV4-1; cdr3_aa: CASSQEGTPRTQYF
j_call: TRBJ2-7; v_call: TRBV15; cdr3_aa: CATSREDVGTGSYEQYF
j_call: TRBJ2-7; v_call: TRBV6-1; cdr3_aa: CASSDQGARGEQYF
j_call: TRBJ2-2; v_call: TRBV12-3/TRBV12-4; cdr3_aa: CASSDTPPFAGGTGELFF
j_call: TRBJ1-2; v_call: TRBV11-1; cdr3_aa: CASSPRQVRSNYGYTF
j_call: TRBJ2-2; v_call: TRBV18; cdr3_aa: CASSPLGGPNLGELFF
j_call: TRBJ1-3; v_call: TRBV4-1; cdr3_aa: CASSPTGTLSGNTIYF
j_call: TRBJ2-5; v_call: TRBV4-1; cdr3_aa: CASSHTSLETQYF
j_call: TRBJ2-3; v_call: TRBV18; cdr3_aa: CASSPPNSDTQYF
j_call: TRBJ2-5; v_call: TRBV9; cdr3_aa: CASSVGGRARETQYF
j_call: TRBJ2-2; v_call: TRBV11-2; cdr3_aa: CASSPMMTSGNTGELFF
j_call: TRBJ1-1; v_call: TRBV2; cdr3_aa: CASVVQRGEAFF
j_call: TRBJ2-5; v_call: TRBV5-6; cdr3_aa: CASSGTYRDQETQYF
j_call: TRBJ2-7; v_call: TRBV18; cdr3_aa: CASSHSGPNYEQYF
j_call: TRBJ1-2; v_call: TRBV7-9; cdr3_aa: CASSLEAGGYTF
j_call: TRBJ2-1; v_call: TRBV6-6; cdr3_aa: CASGSYNEQFF
j_call: TRBJ1-2; v_call: TRBV5-1; cdr3_aa: CASSPDAVGYTF
j_call: TRBJ2-5; v_call: TRBV5-1; cdr3_aa: CASSQTRESQYF
j_call: TRBJ1-1; v_call: TRBV9; cdr3_aa: CASSVGAGTNTEAFF
j_call: TRBJ2-1; v_call: TRBV30; cdr3_aa: CAWSVFVLAGGESSYNEQFF
j_call: TRBJ2-1; v_call: TRBV5-1; cdr3_aa: CASRALAGAYNEQFF
j_call: TRBJ2-3; v_call: TRBV5-1; cdr3_aa: CASSPGLLAGEDTQYF
j_call: TRBJ2-4; v_call: TRBV2; cdr3_aa: CASSTERTPGNIQYF
j_call: TRBJ2-3; v_call: TRBV30; cdr3_aa: CAWSVGQQGADTQYF
j_call: TRBJ2-2; v_call: TRBV4-1; cdr3_aa: CASSHGRRDRVSGELFF
j_call: TRBJ1-4; v_call: TRBV6-5; cdr3_aa: CASSKRPSDTINEKLFF
j_call: TRBJ2-2; v_call: TRBV9; cdr3_aa: CASSVGARTNTGELFF
j_call: TRBJ1-2; v_call: TRBV29-1; cdr3_aa: CSVGGLTTNYGYTF
j_call: TRBJ2-1; v_call: TRBV15; cdr3_aa: CATSSSGIFYNEQFF
j_call: TRBJ2-1; v_call: TRBV18; cdr3_aa: CASSEREGRYNEQFF
j_call: TRBJ1-1; v_call: TRBV24-1; cdr3_aa: CATSEDIQNTEAFF
j_call: TRBJ1-1; v_call: TRBV5-1; cdr3_aa: CASSTKGAAVNTEAFF
j_call: TRBJ2-1; v_call: TRBV3-1; cdr3_aa: CASSQDSVGNEQFF
j_call: TRBJ2-3; v_call: TRBV20-1; cdr3_aa: CSASALEREITDTQYF
j_call: TRBJ2-5; v_call: TRBV10-3; cdr3_aa: CAISESLSIQETQYF
j_call: TRBJ1-1; v_call: TRBV10-3; cdr3_aa: CAISDPLVGGTEAFF
j_call: TRBJ2-1; v_call: TRBV29-1; cdr3_aa: CSVEDTGAYNEQFF
j_call: TRBJ2-2; v_call: TRBV12-5; cdr3_aa: CASGLVGTGLAGELFF
j_call: TRBJ2-7; v_call: TRBV30; cdr3_aa: CAWRHLAVGPYEQYF
j_call: TRBJ2-2; v_call: TRBV7-2; cdr3_aa: CASSLIPSRGNTGELFF
j_call: TRBJ2-5; v_call: TRBV4-1; cdr3_aa: CASSYRVNETQYF
j_call: TRBJ1-1; v_call: TRBV25-1; cdr3_aa: CASRPQGEGAEAFF
j_call: TRBJ2-1; v_call: TRBV6-1; cdr3_aa: CASFPAAGGPYNEQFF
j_call: TRBJ2-1; v_call: TRBV4-1; cdr3_aa: CASAGLAGGRASYNEQFF